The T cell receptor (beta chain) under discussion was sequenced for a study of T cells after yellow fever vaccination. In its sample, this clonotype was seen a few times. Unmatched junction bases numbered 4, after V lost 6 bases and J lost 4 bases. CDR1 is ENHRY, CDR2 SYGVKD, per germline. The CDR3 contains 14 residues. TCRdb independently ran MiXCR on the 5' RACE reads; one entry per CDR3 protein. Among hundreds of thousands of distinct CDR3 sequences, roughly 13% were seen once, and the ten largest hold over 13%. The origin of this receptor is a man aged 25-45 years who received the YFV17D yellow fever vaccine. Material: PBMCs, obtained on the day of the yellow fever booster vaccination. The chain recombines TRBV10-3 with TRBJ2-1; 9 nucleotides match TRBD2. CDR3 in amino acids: CAIREREAYNEQFF. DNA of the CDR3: TGTGCCATCAGAGAGCGGGAGGCATACAATGAGCAGTTCTTC.